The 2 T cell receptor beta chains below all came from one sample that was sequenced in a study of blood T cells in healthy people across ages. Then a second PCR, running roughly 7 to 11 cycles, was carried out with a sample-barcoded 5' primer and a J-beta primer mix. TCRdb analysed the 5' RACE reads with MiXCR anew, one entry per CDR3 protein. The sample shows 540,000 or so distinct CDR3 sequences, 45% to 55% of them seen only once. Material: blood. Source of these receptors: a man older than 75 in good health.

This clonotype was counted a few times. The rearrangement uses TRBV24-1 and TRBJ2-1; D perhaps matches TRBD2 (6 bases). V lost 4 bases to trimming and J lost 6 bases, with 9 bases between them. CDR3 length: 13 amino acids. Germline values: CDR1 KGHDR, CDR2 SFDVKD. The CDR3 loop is CATSDPGANEQFF. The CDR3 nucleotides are TGTGCCACCAGTGACCCGGGAGCCAATGAGCAGTTCTTC.

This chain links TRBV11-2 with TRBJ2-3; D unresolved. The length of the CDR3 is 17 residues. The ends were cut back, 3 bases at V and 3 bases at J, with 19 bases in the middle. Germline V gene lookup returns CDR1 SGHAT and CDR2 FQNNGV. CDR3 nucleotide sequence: TGTGCCAGCAGCTTGAGACGGCGGTTCCACCCAACAGATACGCAGTATTTT. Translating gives CASSLRRRFHPTDTQYF.